The sequence of this T cell receptor (beta chain) was determined in a study of blood T cell repertoires in COVID-19. Turning to the study itself: PBMCs, B-cell-depleted T cells, or T cells provided the cDNA or gDNA that made up the material.

This clone was observed a single time. CDR3 size: 13 residues. V lost 5 bases and J lost 0, with 7 bases in between. Germline V lookup: CDR1 LNHDA, CDR2 SQIVND (reference sequence). Per the study methods: Amplified reference gene primers provided the basis for estimating nucleated cell counts. Assay: immunoSEQ multiplex PCR; the TCRdb copy retains only in-frame clones and omits some. The D gene and trimming were derived from the DNA, and the V and J assignments and clone size from that table. This sample has about 250,000 clones; around nine tenths occur once, and the top ten carry about 1.7%. This sequence originates from a woman aged 55-69 years who had recovered from COVID-19. Source material: peripheral blood. The chain is built from TRBV19 and TRBJ1-1; D uncertain. The DNA for the CDR3 is TGTGCCAGTAGTGTTACAATGAACACTGAAGCTTTCTTT. Translating it yields CASSVTMNTEAFF.